The 13 T cell receptor beta chains in this list originate from one sample, sequenced in a study of cytomegalovirus exposure and HLA in healthy donors. Vbeta (60) and Jbeta (13) primers were used in the PCR. Data came from immunoSEQ multiplex PCR; TCRdb stores just in-frame clones and leaves some out. The sample carries about 140,000 clones, around 83% recorded once. The sample was PBMCs. These receptors were taken from a man aged 40-49 years in good health and CMV-seropositive.

V is TRBV29-1 and J is TRBJ2-7; the D gene is possibly TRBD1 (6 bases). This CDR3 is 11 amino acids long. Germline V gene sequence: CDR1 SQVTM, CDR2 ANQGSEA. Trimming pared 7 bases from V and 1 base from J, leaving 8 bases between. CDR3 region: CSAGQSYEQYF. Written as DNA, the CDR3 is TGCAGCGCCGGACAGTCCTACGAGCAGTACTTC.

J is TRBJ1-4 and V is TRBV7-9, with 7 bases that match TRBD1. CDR3 length: 14 residues. With 2 bases clipped from V and 7 bases from J, the junction kept 4 bases outside the gene matches. From germline, CDR1 is SEHNR and CDR2 FQNEAQ (reference sequence). The CDR3 DNA is TGTGCCAGCAGCTTAAAGGGGGCAGGTGAAAAACTGTTTTTT. This translates into CASSLKGAGEKLFF.

The chain has TRBV6-6 and TRBJ1-1, with D hard to call. The CDR3 loop spans 10 amino acids. V lost 2 bases and J lost 14, with 9 bases in between. The germline V gene has CDR1 MNHNY and CDR2 SVGAGI (reference sequence). In nucleotides, the CDR3 is TGTGCCAGCAGTTACCCCTATGCGTTCTTT. It specifies CASSYPYAFF.

V gene TRBV19 combines with J gene TRBJ2-7; 11 bases align to TRBD1. Germline-derived CDR1 and CDR2 are LNHDA and SQIVND (reference sequence). J was trimmed by 3 bases and V by 7 bases; bases with no gene match: 8. The CDR3 loop spans 15 amino acids. In DNA form, the CDR3 reads TGTGCCAGTACTTGGACAGGGGGCGCAATCTACGAGCAGTACTTC. As protein: CASTWTGGAIYEQYF.

This clone is a singleton in its sample. The chain carries TRBV11-2 and TRBJ2-5; D may be TRBD1 (5 bases). CDR3 length: 14 residues. The ends were cut back, 4 bases at V and 2 bases at J, with 11 bases in the middle. Germline CDR1 reads SGHAT; CDR2 reads FQNNGV. For the CDR3, the DNA is TGTGCCAGCAGCTCCTCTACAGGACAAGAGACCCAGTACTTC. Its translation: CASSSSTGQETQYF. The whole variable domain, filled in from reference TRBV11-2 and TRBJ2-5, reads EAGVAQSPRYKIIEKRQSVAFWCNPISGHATLYWYQQILGQGPKLLIQFQNNGVVDDSQLPKDRFSAERLKGVDSTLKIQPAKLEDSAVYLCASSSSTGQETQYFGPGTRLLVL.

The V gene is TRBV6-5, the J gene TRBJ1-1, with TRBD1 as a possible D gene (5 bases). CDR1 and CDR2 from the germline V gene are MNHEY and SVGAGI. V lost 7 bases to trimming and J lost 1 base, with 10 bases between them. There are 13 residues in the CDR3. This CDR3 reads CASKGGTNTEAFF. DNA for the CDR3: TGTGCCAGCAAGGGAGGGACGAACACTGAAGCTTTCTTT.

The chain combines TRBV11-2 with TRBJ1-1; 8 bases match TRBD1. The ends lost 2 bases at V and 3 bases at J; junction bases unmatched: 11. Germline CDR1 SGHAT, CDR2 FQNNGV. The CDR3 has 17 residues. For the CDR3, the DNA is TGTGCCAGCAGCTTAATTTTATCGCAGGGGGCTGACACTGAAGCTTTCTTT. Translation: CASSLILSQGADTEAFF.

The count of this clone is one. CDR3 residues: CASSTTPGNQPQHF. CDR3 nucleotides: TGTGCCAGCAGCACGACACCTGGGAATCAGCCCCAGCATTTT. The chain carries TRBV27 and TRBJ1-5; no firm D call. Germline CDR1 is MNHEY and CDR2 is SMNVEV (reference sequence). Trimming took off 6 bases at V and 4 bases at J, with 13 bases between the two ends. This CDR3 is 14 amino acids long.

The V and J genes are TRBV13 and TRBJ2-5; 8 positions match TRBD2. The DNA end is more similar to TRBJ2-7, so the J call may be wrong. The CDR3 sequence is 13 residues long. The germline V gene encodes CDR1 PRHDT and CDR2 FYEKMQ (reference sequence). In DNA form, the CDR3 reads TGTGCCAGCAGCCTGCCGGGGGGGAACGAGCAGTACTTC. It specifies CASSLPGGNEQYF.

The V call is TRBV5-1, the J call TRBJ1-4, with D uncertain. Trimming removed 0 bases at V and 4 bases at J, with 7 bases between. Germline CDR1 is SGHRS and CDR2 is YFSETQ. The CDR3 contains 14 residues. The CDR3 loop reads CASSLEALNEKLFF. The CDR3 coding sequence is TGCGCCAGCAGCTTGGAAGCCCTTAATGAAAAACTGTTTTTT.

This clone came up a few times. The chain carries TRBV18 and TRBJ1-6; TRBD1 matches 9 bases. The germline CDR1 and CDR2 sequences are KGHSH and LQKENI. Trimming took 3 bases from V and 7 from J; bases not matched to a gene: 4. The CDR3 is 15 residues long. The CDR3 spells CASSPGQGQNSPLHF. The CDR3 bases are TGTGCCAGCTCACCTGGACAGGGGCAAAATTCACCCCTCCACTTT.

The chain couples TRBV4-3 to TRBJ2-7; D remains ambiguous. The CDR3 is 14 residues long. V was pared by 1 base and J by 3 bases, with 10 bases between. The V gene's germline CDR1 is LGHNA and CDR2 YSLEER. Written as DNA, the CDR3 is TGCGCCAGCAGCCAAGCACACAGAAACTACGAGCAGTACTTC. Amino acids: CASSQAHRNYEQYF.

The chain links TRBV6-1 to TRBJ1-5, with D possibly matching TRBD1 (6 bases). The germline CDR1 and CDR2 sequences are MNHNS and SASEGT. The CDR3 is 14 residues long. V was clipped by 9 bases and J by 3 bases, with 15 bases between them. CDR3: CASKHYRVNQPQHF. CDR3 DNA sequence: TGTGCCAGTAAACACTACAGGGTCAATCAGCCCCAGCATTTT.